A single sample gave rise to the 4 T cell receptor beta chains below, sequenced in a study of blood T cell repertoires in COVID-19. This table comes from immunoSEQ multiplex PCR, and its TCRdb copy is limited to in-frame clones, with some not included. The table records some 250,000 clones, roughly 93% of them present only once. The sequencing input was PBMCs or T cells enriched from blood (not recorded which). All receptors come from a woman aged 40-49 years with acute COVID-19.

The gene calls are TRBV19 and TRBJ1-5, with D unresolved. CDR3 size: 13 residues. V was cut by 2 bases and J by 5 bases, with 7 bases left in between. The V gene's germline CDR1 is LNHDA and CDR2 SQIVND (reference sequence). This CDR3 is CASSISRDQPQHF. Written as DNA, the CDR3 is TGTGCCAGTAGTATATCCCGGGATCAGCCCCAGCATTTT.

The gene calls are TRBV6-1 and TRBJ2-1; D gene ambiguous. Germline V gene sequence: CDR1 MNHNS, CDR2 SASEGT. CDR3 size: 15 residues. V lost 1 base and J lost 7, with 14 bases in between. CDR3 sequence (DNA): TGTGCCAGCAGTGAAGGGCTAGTTGTGGCTAATGAGCAGTTCTTC. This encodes CASSEGLVVANEQFF.

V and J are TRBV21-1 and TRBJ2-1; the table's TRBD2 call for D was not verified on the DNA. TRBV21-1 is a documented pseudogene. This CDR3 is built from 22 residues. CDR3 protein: CASSKIPGTSGPIFPTYNEQFF. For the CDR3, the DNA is TGTGCCAGCAGCAAAATCCCGGGGACTAGCGGACCGATATTCCCCACCTACAATGAGCAGTTCTTC.

In nucleotides, the CDR3 is TGTGCCAGCAGCATCAACGGGAGGAGCACAGATACGCAGTATTTT. Translated, it gives CASSINGRSTDTQYF. The chain employs TRBV11-2 and TRBJ2-3, with TRBD2 matching over 7 bases. In germline, CDR1 is SGHAT, CDR2 FQNNGV. Losses at the gene ends were 5 bases for V and 0 bases for J; bases not matched to a gene: 5. The CDR3 has 15 residues.